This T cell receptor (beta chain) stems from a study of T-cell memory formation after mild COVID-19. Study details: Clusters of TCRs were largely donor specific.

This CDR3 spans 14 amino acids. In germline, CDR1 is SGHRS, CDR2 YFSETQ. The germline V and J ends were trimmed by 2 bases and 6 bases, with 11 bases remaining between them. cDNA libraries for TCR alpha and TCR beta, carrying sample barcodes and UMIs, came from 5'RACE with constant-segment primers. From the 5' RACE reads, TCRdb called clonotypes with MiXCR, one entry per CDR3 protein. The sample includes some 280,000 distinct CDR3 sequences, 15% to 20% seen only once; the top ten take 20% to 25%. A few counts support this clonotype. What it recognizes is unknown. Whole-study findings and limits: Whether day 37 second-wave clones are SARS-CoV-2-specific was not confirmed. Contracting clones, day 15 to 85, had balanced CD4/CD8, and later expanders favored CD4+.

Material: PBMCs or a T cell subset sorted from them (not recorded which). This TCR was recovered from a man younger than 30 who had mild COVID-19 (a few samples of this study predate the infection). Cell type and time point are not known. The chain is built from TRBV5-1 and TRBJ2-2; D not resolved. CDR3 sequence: CASSLRTAAGELFF. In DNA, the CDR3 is TGCGCCAGCAGCTTACGCACGGCGGCCGGGGAGCTGTTTTTT.